The sequence of this T cell receptor (beta chain) was determined in a study of T cells after posttransplantation cyclophosphamide. General study findings and limits: Later post-transplant blood repertoires were often dominated by donor CD8+ memory clones. TRB overlap between skin or GI tissue T cells and blood was limited. Recipient CMV seropositivity and CMV reactivation strongly tracked TRB clonality.

Treatment was busulfan-fludarabine conditioning, a marrow graft, and cyclophosphamide on days +3 and +4. Clones were sequenced by immunoSEQ multiplex PCR, and TCRdb holds only the in-frame ones, with some missing. Seen here are 9,000 to 10,000 clones, approximately 80% observed once, and the top ten hold 15%. CDR3 length: 14 residues. Germline CDR1 and CDR2: MDHEN and SYDVKM. Unmatched junction bases numbered 4, after V lost 2 bases and J lost 3 bases. Remarks on this clone: Its antigen remains unknown.

The chain employs TRBV28 and TRBJ2-7; TRBD1 matches 7 bases. This TCR was sampled from a female patient in her thirties or forties who received an allogeneic stem cell transplant from a related donor, was CMV-positive, and had no GVHD. The graft donor may account for some of the T cells. The sample was PBMCs, taken around 2,000 days after a stem cell transplant with posttransplant cyclophosphamide. The CDR3 nucleotides read TGTGCCAGCAGTTTAGGGACAGAATTCTACGAGCAGTACTTC. Translation gives CASSLGTEFYEQYF.